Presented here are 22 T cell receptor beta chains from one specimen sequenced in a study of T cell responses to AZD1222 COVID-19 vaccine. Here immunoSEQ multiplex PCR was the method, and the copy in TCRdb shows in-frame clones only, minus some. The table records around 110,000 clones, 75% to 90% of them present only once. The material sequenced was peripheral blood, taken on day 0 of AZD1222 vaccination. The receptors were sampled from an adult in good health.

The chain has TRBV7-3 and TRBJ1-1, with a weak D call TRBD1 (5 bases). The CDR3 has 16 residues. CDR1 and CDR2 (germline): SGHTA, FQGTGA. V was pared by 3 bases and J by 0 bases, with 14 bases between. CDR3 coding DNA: TGTGCCAGCAGCTTCAATATAGACAGTTTGAACACTGAAGCTTTCTTT. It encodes CASSFNIDSLNTEAFF.

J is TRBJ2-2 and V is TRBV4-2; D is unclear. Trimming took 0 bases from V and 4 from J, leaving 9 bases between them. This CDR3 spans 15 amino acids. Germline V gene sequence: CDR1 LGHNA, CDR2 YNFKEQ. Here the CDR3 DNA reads TGTGCCAGCAGCCAAGATGCCCCAGTCACCGGGGAGCTGTTTTTT. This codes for CASSQDAPVTGELFF.

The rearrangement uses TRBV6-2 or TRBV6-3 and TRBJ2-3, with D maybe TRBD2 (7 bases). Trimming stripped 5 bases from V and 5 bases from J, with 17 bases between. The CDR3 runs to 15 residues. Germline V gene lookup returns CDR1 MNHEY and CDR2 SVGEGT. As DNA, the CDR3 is TGTGCCAGCAGTCCGGGGCGGGGGCTTGGAGATACGCAGTATTTT. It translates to CASSPGRGLGDTQYF.

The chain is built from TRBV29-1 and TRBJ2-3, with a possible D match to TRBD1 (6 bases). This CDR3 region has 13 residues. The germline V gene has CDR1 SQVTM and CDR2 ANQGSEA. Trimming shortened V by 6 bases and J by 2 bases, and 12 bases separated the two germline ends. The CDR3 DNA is TGCAGCGTCCTTGGACAGTACACAGATACGCAGTATTTT. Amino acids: CSVLGQYTDTQYF.

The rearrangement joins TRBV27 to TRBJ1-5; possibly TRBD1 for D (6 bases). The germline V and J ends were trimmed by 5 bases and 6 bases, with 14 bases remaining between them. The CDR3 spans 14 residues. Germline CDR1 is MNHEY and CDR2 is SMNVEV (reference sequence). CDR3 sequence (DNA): TGTGCCAGCAGTCCAGGGACAATGCGTCAGCCCCAGCATTTT. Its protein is CASSPGTMRQPQHF.

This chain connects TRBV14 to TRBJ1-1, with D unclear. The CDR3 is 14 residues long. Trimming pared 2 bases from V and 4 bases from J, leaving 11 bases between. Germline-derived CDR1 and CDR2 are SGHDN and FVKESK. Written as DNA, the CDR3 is TGTGCCAGCAGCCAAACCCGATTAGGCACTGAAGCTTTCTTT. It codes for CASSQTRLGTEAFF.

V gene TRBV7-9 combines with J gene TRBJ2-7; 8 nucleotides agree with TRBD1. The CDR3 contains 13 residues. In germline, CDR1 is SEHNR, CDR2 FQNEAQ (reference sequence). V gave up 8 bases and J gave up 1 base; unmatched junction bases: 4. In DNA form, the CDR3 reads TGTGCCAGCCGGACAGGGAGTTCCTACGAGCAGTACTTC. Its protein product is CASRTGSSYEQYF.

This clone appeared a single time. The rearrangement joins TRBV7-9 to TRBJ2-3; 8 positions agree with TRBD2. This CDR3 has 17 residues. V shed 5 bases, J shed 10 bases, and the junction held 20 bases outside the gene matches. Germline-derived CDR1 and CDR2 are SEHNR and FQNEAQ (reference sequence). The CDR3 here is CASSPAVAGAGERAQYF. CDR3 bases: TGTGCCAGCAGCCCAGCGGTGGCGGGAGCGGGGGAGAGGGCGCAGTATTTT.

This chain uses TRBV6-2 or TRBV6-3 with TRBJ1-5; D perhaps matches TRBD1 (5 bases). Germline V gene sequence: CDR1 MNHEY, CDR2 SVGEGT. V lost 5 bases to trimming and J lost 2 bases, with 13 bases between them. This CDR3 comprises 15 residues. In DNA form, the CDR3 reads TGTGCCAGCAGTGATGGGGGGAGTGGCAATCAGCCCCAGCATTTT. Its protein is CASSDGGSGNQPQHF.

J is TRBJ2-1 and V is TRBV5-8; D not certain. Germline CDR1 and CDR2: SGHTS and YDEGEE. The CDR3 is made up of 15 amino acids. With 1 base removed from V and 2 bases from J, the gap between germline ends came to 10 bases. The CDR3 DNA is TGTGCCAGCAGCTTGTGGGCAGGAGCCTACAATGAGCAGTTCTTC. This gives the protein CASSLWAGAYNEQFF. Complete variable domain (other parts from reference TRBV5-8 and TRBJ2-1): EAGVTQSPTHLIKTRGQQATLRCSPISGHTSVYWYQQALGLGLQFLLWYDEGEERNRGNFPPRFSGRQFPNYSSELNVNALELEDSALYLCASSLWAGAYNEQFFGPGTRLTVL.

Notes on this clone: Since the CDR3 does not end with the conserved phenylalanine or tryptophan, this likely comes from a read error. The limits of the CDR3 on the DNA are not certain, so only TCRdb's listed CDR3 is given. The CDR3 spells CASSWPPARDTGIQV. The chain uses TRBV6-2 or TRBV6-3 and TRBJ2-4; TRBD1 is the table's D call, not checked against the DNA. Including both end residues, the CDR3 is 15 amino acids long. Germline CDR1 MNHEY, CDR2 SVGEGT.

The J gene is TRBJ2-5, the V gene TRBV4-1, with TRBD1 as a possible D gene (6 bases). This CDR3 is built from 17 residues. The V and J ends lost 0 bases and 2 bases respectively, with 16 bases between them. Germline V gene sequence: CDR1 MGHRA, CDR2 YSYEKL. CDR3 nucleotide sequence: TGCGCCAGCAGCCAAGATTTATACAGGGAGAGGCAAGAGACCCAGTACTTC. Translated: CASSQDLYRERQETQYF.

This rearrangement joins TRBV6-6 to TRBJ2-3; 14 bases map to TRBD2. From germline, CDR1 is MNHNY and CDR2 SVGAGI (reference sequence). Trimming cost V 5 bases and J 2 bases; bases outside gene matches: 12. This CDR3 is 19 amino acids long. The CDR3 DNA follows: TGTGCCAGCAGTCACCCGACTAGCGGGAGGGCGGACTTCACAGATACGCAGTATTTT. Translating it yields CASSHPTSGRADFTDTQYF.

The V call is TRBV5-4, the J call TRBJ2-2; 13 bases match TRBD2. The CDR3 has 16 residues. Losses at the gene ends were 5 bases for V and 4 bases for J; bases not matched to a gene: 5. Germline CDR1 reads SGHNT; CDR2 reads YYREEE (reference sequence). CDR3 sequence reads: CASRSTSGRGTGELFF. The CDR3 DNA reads TGTGCCAGCAGGTCCACTAGCGGGAGGGGCACCGGGGAGCTGTTTTTT.

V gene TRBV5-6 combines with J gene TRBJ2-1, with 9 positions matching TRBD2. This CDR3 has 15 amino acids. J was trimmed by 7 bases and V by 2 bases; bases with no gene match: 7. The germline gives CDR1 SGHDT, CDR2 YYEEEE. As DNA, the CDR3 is TGTGCCAGCAGCTTAATAGCGGGGGCCGGGAATGAGCAGTTCTTC. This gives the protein CASSLIAGAGNEQFF.

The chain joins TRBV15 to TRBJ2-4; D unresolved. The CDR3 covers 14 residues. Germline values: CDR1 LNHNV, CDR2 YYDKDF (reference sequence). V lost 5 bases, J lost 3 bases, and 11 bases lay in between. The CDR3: CATSGDHFKNIQYF. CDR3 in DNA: TGTGCCACCAGCGGGGATCACTTCAAAAACATTCAGTACTTC.

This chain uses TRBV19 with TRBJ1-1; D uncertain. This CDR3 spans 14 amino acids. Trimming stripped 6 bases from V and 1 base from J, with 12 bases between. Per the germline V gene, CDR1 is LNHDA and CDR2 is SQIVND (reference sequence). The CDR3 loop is CASSPGRRNTEAFF. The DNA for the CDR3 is TGTGCCAGTAGCCCCGGGAGGAGGAACACTGAAGCTTTCTTT.

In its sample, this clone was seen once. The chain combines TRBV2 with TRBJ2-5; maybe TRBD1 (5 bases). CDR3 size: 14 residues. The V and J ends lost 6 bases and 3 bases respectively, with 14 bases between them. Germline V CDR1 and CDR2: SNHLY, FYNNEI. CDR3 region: CASRARAWEETQYF. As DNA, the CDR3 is TGTGCCAGCAGAGCCAGGGCCTGGGAAGAGACCCAGTACTTC.

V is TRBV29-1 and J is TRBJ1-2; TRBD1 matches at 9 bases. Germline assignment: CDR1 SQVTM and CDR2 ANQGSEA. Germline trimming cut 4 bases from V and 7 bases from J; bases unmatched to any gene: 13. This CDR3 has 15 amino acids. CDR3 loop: CSVVPGDREGIGYTF. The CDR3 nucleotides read TGCAGCGTTGTTCCGGGGGACAGGGAAGGAATTGGCTACACCTTC. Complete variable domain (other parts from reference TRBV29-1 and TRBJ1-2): SAVISQKPSRDICQRGTSLTIQCQVDSQVTMMFWYRQQPGQSLTLIATANQGSEATYESGFVIDKFPISRPNLTFSTLTVSNMSPEDSSIYLCSVVPGDREGIGYTFGSGTRLTVV.

The CDR3: CASSIGGPSGGYNEQFF. The CDR3 DNA reads as TGTGCCAGTAGTATAGGTGGGCCTAGCGGCGGCTACAATGAGCAGTTCTTC. This sequence joins TRBV19 and TRBJ2-1, with 7 bases fitting TRBD2. Germline-derived CDR1 and CDR2 are LNHDA and SQIVND (reference sequence). The CDR3 is made up of 17 amino acids. With 1 base clipped from V and 3 bases from J, the junction kept 9 bases outside the gene matches.

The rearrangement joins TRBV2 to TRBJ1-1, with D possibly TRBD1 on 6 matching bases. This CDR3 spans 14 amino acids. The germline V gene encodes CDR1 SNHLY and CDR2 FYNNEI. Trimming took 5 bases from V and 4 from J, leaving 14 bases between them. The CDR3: CASSQRTDSTEAFF. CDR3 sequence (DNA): TGTGCCAGCAGTCAGAGGACGGACAGCACTGAAGCTTTCTTT.

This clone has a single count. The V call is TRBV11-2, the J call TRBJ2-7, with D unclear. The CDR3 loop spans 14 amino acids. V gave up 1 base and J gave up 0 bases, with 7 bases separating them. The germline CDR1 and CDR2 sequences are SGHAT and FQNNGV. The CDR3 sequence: CASSLAPISYEQYF. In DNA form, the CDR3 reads TGTGCCAGCAGCTTAGCCCCTATCTCCTACGAGCAGTACTTC.